The clone carrying this T cell receptor beta chain was seen many times. What it binds is unknown. The data originate from a study of T-cell memory formation after mild COVID-19. The wider study: TCR clusters were mostly donor specific. General observations from the study: Pre-infection memory contained some responding clones, which suggested that cross-reactive memory had joined. The authors left the SARS-CoV-2 specificity of second-wave clones peaking on day 37 unconfirmed. Those CD4+ clones that contracted were mainly in CM and EM (CD8+ ones in EMRA).

Germline V gives CDR1 SGHNT, CDR2 YYREEE (reference sequence). Trimming stripped 0 bases from V and 7 bases from J, with 5 bases between. The CDR3 totals 12 residues. MiXCR, applied by TCRdb to the 5' RACE reads, yields one record per CDR3 protein. Seen here are under 300,000 distinct CDR3 sequences, around 17% observed once, and the top ten hold around 3.4%. Material for sequencing was PBMCs or a T cell subset sorted from them (not recorded which). This receptor was taken from a man in his late teens or twenties who had mild COVID-19 (a few samples of this study predate the infection). Cell type and time point are not known. The chain uses TRBV5-4 and TRBJ2-1; D not certain. The CDR3 is CASSLVANEQFF. The DNA of the CDR3 is TGTGCCAGCAGCTTGGTGGCGAATGAGCAGTTCTTC.